A selection of T cell receptor beta chains follows, all from one sample in a study of blood T cell repertoires in COVID-19. TCRdb keeps only in-frame clones here, not all; method: immunoSEQ multiplex PCR. This repertoire shows some 240,000 clones, about 82% found once; its top ten account for more than 2%. Sequencing was done on a sample of peripheral blood. The source is a woman in her 70s with COVID-19, enrolled during active disease. Both conserved end residues are trimmed from each CDR3.

V gene,CDR3 protein
TRBV6-5,ASSYLRQTNNSPLH
TRBV2,ASSELAGLTEAF
TRBV10-3,AIGDSGRGTGELF
TRBV7-8,ASSSRPQGAYYGYT
TRBV19,ASSIIGTGGRNYGYT
TRBV4-3,ASSPGAQGSNQPQH
TRBV2,ASSVQASNTEAF
TRBV5-6,ASSFRVGGSSYNSPLH
TRBV6-5,ASSSPRGGDYGYT
TRBV11-2,ASSFTGERDEQF
TRBV6-2/TRBV6-3,ASSTGAGSPYQETQY
TRBV4-3,ASSQDLWGGVSQPQH
TRBV7-9,ASSLYREGHGYT
TRBV2,ASRADRANTEAF
TRBV19,ASSTSGSYGQGAYEQY
TRBV6-2/TRBV6-3,ASSLQGANYEQY
TRBV5-1,ASTTRGTGGRETQY
TRBV5-1,ASSPGTAYNEQF
TRBV6-6,ASSSRTGNYGYT
TRBV3-1/TRBV3-2,ASSPAGGGTEAF
TRBV7-2,ASSNQDIPMGYT
TRBV7-2,ASSFSSGSVSYNEQF
TRBV4-1,ASGYVGANSPLH
TRBV27,ASSLSGFAGYT
TRBV7-2,ASSLGTAHSNQPQH
TRBV29-1,SVVGATQGYEQF
TRBV28,ASSTGSDQPQH
TRBV11-2,ATSRPGFGNTIY
TRBV4-3,ASSQRGPGQTILYEQY
TRBV19,ASTSQGTFNEQY
TRBV3-1/TRBV3-2,ASSQDFRGSYNEQF
TRBV5-6,ASSLWRGREKLF
TRBV5-5,ASSFSGTSGGPKSYEQY
TRBV6-6,ASSYEGRVSNQPQH
TRBV7-9,ASSLVEGTEAF
TRBV19,ASSILSSRDYGYT
TRBV7-4,ASSLAEGGRANYGYT
TRBV11-3,ASSLGPPGQGNYGYT
TRBV6-5,ASSYSGQGNTIY
TRBV5-4,ASSLAGGSSGNTIY
TRBV5-1,ASSLVPGARELF
TRBV7-2,ASSLAGGRTDTQY